This is a list of T cell receptor beta chains from one sample in a study of T cells in Graves' hyperthyroidism and ophthalmopathy. TCRdb re-analysed the multiplex PCR reads in MiXCR, keeping a single row per CDR3 protein. This sample has almost 600,000 distinct CDR3 sequences, with around 46% found just once. The sequencing sample was made of peripheral blood or thyroid tissue (not recorded which). The receptor source for this set is a woman younger than 35 with Graves' hyperthyroidism. CDR3s include the opening cysteine and the closing phenylalanine or tryptophan. Fields, in order: V gene, J gene, clone size, D gene, CDR3 protein. A D gene is named only where the DNA matches it firmly. A row's size may be missing; if present it is once, few, many or a size class.

v_call: TRBV11-1
j_call: TRBJ1-2
clone_size: .
d_call: .
cdr3_aa: CASSWSQGDHTF

v_call: TRBV15
j_call: TRBJ2-6
clone_size: .
d_call: TRBD2
cdr3_aa: CATSRYGTSSGANVLTF

v_call: TRBV10-1
j_call: TRBJ2-5
clone_size: many
d_call: TRBD2
cdr3_aa: CASSESPAGAETQYF

v_call: TRBV3-1
j_call: TRBJ1-1
clone_size: few
d_call: .
cdr3_aa: CASSPLLSGTEAFF

v_call: TRBV24-1
j_call: TRBJ2-7
clone_size: many
d_call: .
cdr3_aa: CATSVSSSLPEQYF

v_call: TRBV7-3
j_call: TRBJ2-5
clone_size: many
d_call: TRBD2
cdr3_aa: CASSYAGLAGEETQYF

v_call: TRBV4-1
j_call: TRBJ1-2
clone_size: many
d_call: TRBD1
cdr3_aa: CASSQGTGDGYTF

v_call: TRBV7-9
j_call: TRBJ2-7
clone_size: .
d_call: .
cdr3_aa: CASRPSGDYEQYF

v_call: TRBV6-1
j_call: TRBJ1-5
clone_size: few
d_call: TRBD1
cdr3_aa: CASIPGGFNSNQPQHF

v_call: TRBV29-1
j_call: TRBJ1-1
clone_size: .
d_call: TRBD1
cdr3_aa: CSILTGDEGSTEAFF

v_call: TRBV7-2
j_call: TRBJ2-7
clone_size: .
d_call: TRBD2
cdr3_aa: CASSVSGRAGEQYF

v_call: TRBV12-3/TRBV12-4
j_call: TRBJ2-7
clone_size: many
d_call: .
cdr3_aa: CASSLHLYEQYF

v_call: TRBV11-2
j_call: TRBJ1-2
clone_size: .
d_call: TRBD1
cdr3_aa: CASSSFRTGDGYGYTF

v_call: TRBV6-5
j_call: TRBJ2-7
clone_size: .
d_call: TRBD2
cdr3_aa: CASRDRERLGTSGSYEQYF

v_call: TRBV7-2
j_call: TRBJ2-7
clone_size: many
d_call: .
cdr3_aa: CANSSTVFTFSYEQYF

v_call: TRBV19
j_call: .
clone_size: .
d_call: TRBD2
cdr3_aa: CASSARVAGTSTDTQYF

v_call: TRBV6-5
j_call: TRBJ1-4
clone_size: many
d_call: TRBD1
cdr3_aa: CASRLGTGKKLFF

v_call: TRBV5-6
j_call: TRBJ2-7
clone_size: many
d_call: TRBD1
cdr3_aa: CASSLVRDRVFHEQYF

v_call: TRBV10-3
j_call: TRBJ2-2
clone_size: many
d_call: TRBD2
cdr3_aa: CAVRTSGGTGELFF

v_call: TRBV5-4
j_call: TRBJ2-7
clone_size: once
d_call: .
cdr3_aa: CASSDGTYNEQYF

v_call: TRBV2
j_call: TRBJ2-7
clone_size: many
d_call: .
cdr3_aa: CATRPWKGEQYF

v_call: TRBV13
j_call: TRBJ1-2
clone_size: .
d_call: .
cdr3_aa: CASSGWSAGGYTF

v_call: TRBV9
j_call: TRBJ2-7
clone_size: many
d_call: TRBD2
cdr3_aa: CASSVVAGAYEQYF

v_call: TRBV9
j_call: TRBJ1-2
clone_size: .
d_call: .
cdr3_aa: CASSVDKGRQGYTF

v_call: TRBV29-1
j_call: TRBJ2-5
clone_size: .
d_call: TRBD2
cdr3_aa: CSVVSGGLYPRGQYF

v_call: TRBV7-9
j_call: TRBJ1-1
clone_size: many
d_call: .
cdr3_aa: CASSPQTANTEAFF

v_call: TRBV15
j_call: TRBJ2-7
clone_size: .
d_call: TRBD1
cdr3_aa: CASSPGTVSCEQYF

v_call: TRBV6-2/TRBV6-3
j_call: TRBJ1-1
clone_size: many
d_call: .
cdr3_aa: CASSATYGGPNTEAFF

v_call: TRBV20-1
j_call: TRBJ2-7
clone_size: .
d_call: TRBD2
cdr3_aa: CSARASSGSSYEQYF

v_call: TRBV7-3
j_call: TRBJ1-6
clone_size: .
d_call: TRBD1
cdr3_aa: CASGYEGAPDSLLHF

v_call: TRBV20-1
j_call: TRBJ2-5
clone_size: .
d_call: .
cdr3_aa: CSASSLRRRQETQYF

v_call: TRBV6-2/TRBV6-3
j_call: TRBJ1-5
clone_size: few
d_call: .
cdr3_aa: CASSYSQGETQHF

v_call: TRBV29-1
j_call: TRBJ2-3
clone_size: .
d_call: TRBD1
cdr3_aa: CSVGIPQGADTQYF

v_call: TRBV30
j_call: TRBJ1-1
clone_size: .
d_call: .
cdr3_aa: CAWSVGNSEGAEAFF

v_call: TRBV5-1
j_call: TRBJ2-7
clone_size: many
d_call: TRBD1
cdr3_aa: CASSLTQGVYEQYF

v_call: TRBV2
j_call: TRBJ1-4
clone_size: many
d_call: TRBD1
cdr3_aa: CASAGTVTNEKLFF

v_call: TRBV7-9
j_call: TRBJ1-1
clone_size: many
d_call: TRBD1
cdr3_aa: CASSISGTGVGWAEAFF

v_call: TRBV7-3
j_call: TRBJ2-3
clone_size: few
d_call: .
cdr3_aa: CASSREGRTDTQYF